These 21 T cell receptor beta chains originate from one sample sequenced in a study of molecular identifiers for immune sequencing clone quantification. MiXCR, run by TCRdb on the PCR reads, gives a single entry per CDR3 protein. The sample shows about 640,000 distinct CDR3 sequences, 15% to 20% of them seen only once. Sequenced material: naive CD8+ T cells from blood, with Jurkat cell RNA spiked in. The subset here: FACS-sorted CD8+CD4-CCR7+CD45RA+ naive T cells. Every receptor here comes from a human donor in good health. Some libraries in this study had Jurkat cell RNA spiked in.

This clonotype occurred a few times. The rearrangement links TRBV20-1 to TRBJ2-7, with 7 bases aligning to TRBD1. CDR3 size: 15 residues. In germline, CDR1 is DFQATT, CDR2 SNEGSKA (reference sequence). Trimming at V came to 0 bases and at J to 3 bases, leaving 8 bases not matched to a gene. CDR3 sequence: CSARDIDRADYEQYF. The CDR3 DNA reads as TGCAGTGCTAGAGATATTGACAGGGCCGACTACGAGCAGTACTTC.

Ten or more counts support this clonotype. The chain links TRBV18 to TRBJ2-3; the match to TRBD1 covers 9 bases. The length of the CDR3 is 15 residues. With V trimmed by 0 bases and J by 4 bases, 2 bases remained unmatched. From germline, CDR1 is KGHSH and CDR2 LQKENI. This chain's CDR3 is CASSPPGQGSDTQYF. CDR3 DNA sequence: TGTGCCAGCTCACCACCGGGACAGGGATCAGATACGCAGTATTTT.

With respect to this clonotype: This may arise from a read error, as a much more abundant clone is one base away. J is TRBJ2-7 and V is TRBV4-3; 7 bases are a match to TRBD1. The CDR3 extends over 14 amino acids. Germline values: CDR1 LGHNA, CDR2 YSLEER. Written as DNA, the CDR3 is TGCGCCAGCAGCCCGACCGGGACAGTCTACGGGCAGTACTTC. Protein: CASSPTGTVYGQYF.

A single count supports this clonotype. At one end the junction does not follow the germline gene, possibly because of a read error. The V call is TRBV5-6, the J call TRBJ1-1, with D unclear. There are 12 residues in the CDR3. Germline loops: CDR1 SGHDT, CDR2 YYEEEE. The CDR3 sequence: CASSWANTEALF. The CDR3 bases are TGTGCCAGCAGCTGGGCCAACACTGAAGCTCTCTTT.

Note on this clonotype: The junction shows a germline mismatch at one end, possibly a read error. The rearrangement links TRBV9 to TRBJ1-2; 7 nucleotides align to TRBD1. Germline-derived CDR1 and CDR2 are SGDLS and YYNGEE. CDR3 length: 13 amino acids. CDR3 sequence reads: CASGRTGNDGYTF. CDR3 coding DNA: TGTGCCAGCGGACGGACAGGTAACGATGGCTACACCTTC.

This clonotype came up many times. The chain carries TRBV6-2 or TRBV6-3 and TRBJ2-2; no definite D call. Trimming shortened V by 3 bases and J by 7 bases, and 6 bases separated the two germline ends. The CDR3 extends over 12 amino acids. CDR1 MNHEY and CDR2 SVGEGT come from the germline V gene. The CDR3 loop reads CASSYWSGELFF. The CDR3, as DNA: TGTGCCAGCAGTTATTGGAGCGGGGAGCTGTTTTTT.

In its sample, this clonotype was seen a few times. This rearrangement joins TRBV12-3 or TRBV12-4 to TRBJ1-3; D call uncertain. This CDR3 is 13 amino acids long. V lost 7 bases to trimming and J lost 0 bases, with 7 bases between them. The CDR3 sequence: CASTADSGNTIYF. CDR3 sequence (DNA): TGTGCCAGCACGGCGGACTCTGGAAACACCATATATTTT.

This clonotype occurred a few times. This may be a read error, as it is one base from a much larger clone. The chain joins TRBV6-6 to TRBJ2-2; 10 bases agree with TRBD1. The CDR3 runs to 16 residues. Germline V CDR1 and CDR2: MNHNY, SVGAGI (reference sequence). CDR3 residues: CAGSYGTGEHTGELFF. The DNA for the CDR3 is TGTGCCGGCAGTTACGGGACAGGGGAACACACCGGGGAGCTGTTTTTT.

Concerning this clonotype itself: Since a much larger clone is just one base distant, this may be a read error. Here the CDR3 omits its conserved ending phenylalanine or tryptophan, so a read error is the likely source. The CDR3: CASSQDRLAGVETQYL. CDR3 nucleotides: TGCGCCAGCAGCCAAGACCGACTAGCGGGAGTAGAGACCCAGTACCTC. This chain uses TRBV4-3 with TRBJ2-5, with 12 bases aligning to TRBD2. Germline assignment: CDR1 LGHNA and CDR2 YSLEER. J gave up 4 bases and V 0 bases, and 3 bases lay outside the gene matches. The CDR3 has 16 amino acids.

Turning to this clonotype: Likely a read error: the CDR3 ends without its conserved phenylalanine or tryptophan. CDR3: CASSGWTSGGANQETQYS. CDR3 DNA sequence: TGTGCCAGCAGCGGTTGGACTAGCGGGGGAGCTAATCAAGAGACCCAGTACTCC. This chain uses TRBV7-9 with TRBJ2-5; 13 nucleotides match TRBD2. CDR3 length equals 18 residues. The germline V gene has CDR1 SEHNR and CDR2 FQNEAQ (reference sequence). V trimming: 5 bases; J trimming: 2 bases; junction bases outside the gene matches: 11.

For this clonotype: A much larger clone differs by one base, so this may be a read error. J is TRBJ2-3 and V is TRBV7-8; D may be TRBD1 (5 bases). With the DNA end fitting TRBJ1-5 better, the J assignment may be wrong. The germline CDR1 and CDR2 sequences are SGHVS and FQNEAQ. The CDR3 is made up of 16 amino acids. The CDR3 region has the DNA TGTGCCAGCAGCTTAGGGCCGGGACTAGTAGCAGATACGCAGCATTTT. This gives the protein CASSLGPGLVADTQHF.

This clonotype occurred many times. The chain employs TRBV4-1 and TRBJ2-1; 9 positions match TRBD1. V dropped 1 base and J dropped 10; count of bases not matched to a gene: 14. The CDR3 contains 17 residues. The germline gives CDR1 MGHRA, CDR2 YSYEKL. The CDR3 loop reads CASSQGVGGQGYGEQFF. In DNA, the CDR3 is TGCGCCAGCAGCCAAGGAGTTGGTGGACAGGGGTATGGGGAGCAGTTCTTC.

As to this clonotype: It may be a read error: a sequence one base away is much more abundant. CDR3 in DNA: TGTGCCAGCCTAGAGCTAGGAAGCACTAAAGCTTTCTTT. It translates to CASLELGSTKAFF. This rearrangement joins TRBV2 to TRBJ1-1; D gene unclear. From germline, CDR1 is SNHLY and CDR2 FYNNEI. The CDR3 is made up of 13 amino acids.

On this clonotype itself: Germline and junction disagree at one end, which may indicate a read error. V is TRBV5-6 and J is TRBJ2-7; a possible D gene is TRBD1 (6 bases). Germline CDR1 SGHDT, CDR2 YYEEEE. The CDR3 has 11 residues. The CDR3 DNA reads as TGTACCAGCAGCATAGGACAGGAGCAGTACTTC. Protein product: CTSSIGQEQYF.

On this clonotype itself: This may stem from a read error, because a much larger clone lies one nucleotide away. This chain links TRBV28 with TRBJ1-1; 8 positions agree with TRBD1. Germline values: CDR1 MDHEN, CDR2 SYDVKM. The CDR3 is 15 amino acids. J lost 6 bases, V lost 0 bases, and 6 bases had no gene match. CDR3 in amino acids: CASSLCSGGVAEAFF. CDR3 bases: TGTGCCAGCAGTTTATGTTCAGGGGGCGTCGCTGAAGCTTTCTTT.

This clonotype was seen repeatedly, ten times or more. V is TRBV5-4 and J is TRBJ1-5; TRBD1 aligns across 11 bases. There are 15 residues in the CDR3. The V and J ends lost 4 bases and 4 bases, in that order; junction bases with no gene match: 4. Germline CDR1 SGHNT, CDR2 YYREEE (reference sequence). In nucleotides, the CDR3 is TGTGCCAGCAGCGCGGACAGGGGGCCAAATCAGCCCCAGCATTTT. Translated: CASSADRGPNQPQHF.

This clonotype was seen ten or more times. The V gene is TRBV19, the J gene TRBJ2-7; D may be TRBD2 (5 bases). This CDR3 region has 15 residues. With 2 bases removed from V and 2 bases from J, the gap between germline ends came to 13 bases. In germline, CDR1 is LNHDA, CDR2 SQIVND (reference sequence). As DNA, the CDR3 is TGTGCCAGTAGTATACGGCCGGGGAGCACCTACGAGCAGTACTTC. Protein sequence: CASSIRPGSTYEQYF.

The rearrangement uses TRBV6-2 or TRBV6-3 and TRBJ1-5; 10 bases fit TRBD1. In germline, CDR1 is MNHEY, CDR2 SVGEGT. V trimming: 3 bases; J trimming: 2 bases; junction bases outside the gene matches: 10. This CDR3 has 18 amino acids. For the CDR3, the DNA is TGTGCCAGCAGTTATCCGGGACAGGGGATTTTGGGCAATCAGCCCCAGCATTTT. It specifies CASSYPGQGILGNQPQHF.

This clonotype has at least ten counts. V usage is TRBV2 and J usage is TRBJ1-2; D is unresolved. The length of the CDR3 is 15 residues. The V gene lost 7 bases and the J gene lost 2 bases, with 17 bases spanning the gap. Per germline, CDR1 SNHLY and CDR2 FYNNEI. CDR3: CASIGSQTENYGYTF. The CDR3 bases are TGTGCCAGCATCGGGTCCCAAACTGAAAACTATGGCTACACCTTC.

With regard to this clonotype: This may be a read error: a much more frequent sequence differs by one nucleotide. CDR3 loop: CASSMMGVTTEAFF. In DNA form, the CDR3 reads TGTGCCAGTAGTATGATGGGGGTGACCACTGAAGCTTTCTTT. The V and J genes are TRBV19 and TRBJ1-1; D might be TRBD1 (5 bases). Germline CDR1 and CDR2: LNHDA and SQIVND (reference sequence). V was trimmed by 3 bases and J by 4 bases, leaving 12 bases between them. CDR3 length equals 14 residues.

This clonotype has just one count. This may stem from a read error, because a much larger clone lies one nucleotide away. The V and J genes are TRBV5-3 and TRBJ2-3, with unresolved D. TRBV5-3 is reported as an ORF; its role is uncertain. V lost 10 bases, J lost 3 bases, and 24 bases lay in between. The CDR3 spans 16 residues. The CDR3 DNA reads TGTGCCTGCAGCTTAAGAGCTACGTATAGTACAGATACGCAGTATTTT. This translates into CACSLRATYSTDTQYF.